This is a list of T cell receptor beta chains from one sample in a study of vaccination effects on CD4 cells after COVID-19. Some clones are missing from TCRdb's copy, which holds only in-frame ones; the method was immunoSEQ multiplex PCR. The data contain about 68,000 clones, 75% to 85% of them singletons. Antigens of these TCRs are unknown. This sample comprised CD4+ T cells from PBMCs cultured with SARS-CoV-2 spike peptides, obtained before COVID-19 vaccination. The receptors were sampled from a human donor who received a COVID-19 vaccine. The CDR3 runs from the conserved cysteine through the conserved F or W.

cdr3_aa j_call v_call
CASSPRGTAYQETQYF TRBJ2-5 TRBV4-1
CASSHRARMNTEAFF TRBJ1-1 TRBV3-1/TRBV3-2
CASSLFNRNTEAFF TRBJ1-1 TRBV5-6
CASSKNSNQPQHF TRBJ1-5 TRBV27
CASSVVWGSEAFF TRBJ1-1 TRBV9
CATSESPGGLNTGELFF TRBJ2-2 TRBV24-1
CASSRQVYSGNTIYF TRBJ1-3 TRBV19
CASSYARGLDTGELFF TRBJ2-2 TRBV6-2/TRBV6-3
CASSDRLALNNEQFF TRBJ2-1 TRBV6-1
CASSYRGATNEKLFF TRBJ1-4 TRBV6-5
CASSPQALGYTF TRBJ1-2 TRBV7-2
CASSFSWTDTQYF TRBJ2-3 TRBV11-2
CASSPVTGGGSPLHF TRBJ1-6 TRBV9
CATSGKGETNTGELFF TRBJ2-2 TRBV24-1
CASTERRGGVYNEQFF TRBJ2-1 TRBV11-1
CASSDHLRSGANVLTF TRBJ2-6 TRBV6-4
CATSDPQGALGQLDEQFF TRBJ2-1 TRBV24-1
CASSLAAENTEAFF TRBJ1-1 TRBV7-9
CASKTVRRGYTEAFF TRBJ1-1 TRBV27
CASSFWGGDNEQFF TRBJ2-1 TRBV27
CSVAGTPESTDTQYF TRBJ2-3 TRBV29-1
CASSYLTSPDTQYF TRBJ2-3 TRBV6-6
CASSMGTANVGTQYF TRBJ2-5 TRBV19
CAISEPGGAYYGYTF TRBJ1-2 TRBV10-3
CASSLRESGQPQHF TRBJ1-5 TRBV6-5
CASSPGLVAGELFF TRBJ2-2 TRBV18
CASSLGSGGYQPQHF TRBJ1-5 TRBV7-2
CASRRLNERGAKETQYF TRBJ2-5 TRBV6-6
CASSFQGSGANVLTF TRBJ2-6 TRBV7-3